The present T cell receptor (beta chain) was sequenced within a study of cytomegalovirus exposure and HLA in healthy donors. While the first cohort had 650 to 850 subjects, the donors belonged to the separate validation cohort of over a hundred subjects. This clone was counted once. Data came from immunoSEQ multiplex PCR; TCRdb stores just in-frame clones and leaves some out. The table records fewer than 300,000 clones, around 89% of them present only once. Germline V gives CDR1 SGHTA, CDR2 FQGNSA. J lost 5 bases, V lost 5 bases, and 9 bases had no gene match. This CDR3 region has 16 residues. Sequencing was performed on PBMCs. This receptor was obtained from a woman aged 18 to 35 in good health and CMV-seronegative. The chain is built from TRBV7-2 and TRBJ2-5; TRBD2 agrees at 12 bases. CDR3 DNA: TGTGCCAGCAGCCGGGGGACTAGCGGGCCTGGGGAGACCCAGTACTTC. Protein: CASSRGTSGPGETQYF.